Each of the 23 T cell receptor beta chains below was sequenced from the same sample in a study of blood T cells in healthy people across ages. A second PCR of 7 to 11 cycles used a sample-barcoded 5' primer and a J-beta primer mix. In TCRdb, the 5' RACE reads were re-called with MiXCR into one record per CDR3 protein. The data contain around 800,000 distinct CDR3 sequences, 50% to 65% of them singletons. Sequencing input: blood. These receptors were taken from a man older than 75 in good health.

The genes are TRBV28 and TRBJ1-3, with 9 bases identical to TRBD1. CDR1 and CDR2 from the germline V gene are MDHEN and SYDVKM. Trimming cost V 6 bases and J 1 base; bases outside gene matches: 13. CDR3 length: 18 residues. CDR3 sequence: CASRHDRGIVKSGNTIYF. CDR3 DNA: TGTGCCAGCAGACACGACAGGGGGATTGTTAAATCTGGAAACACCATATATTTT.

Note on this clonotype: Since a much larger clone is just one base distant, this may be a read error. V usage is TRBV6-2 or TRBV6-3 and J usage is TRBJ2-4; weak D call: TRBD1 (5 bases). The J call could be wrong; TRBJ2-7 is a better fit for the DNA end. Germline V gene data show CDR1 as MNHEY and CDR2 as SVGEGT. The CDR3 spans 15 residues. As DNA, the CDR3 is TGTGCCAGCAGTTACTTGGCGGCAGGGCTCTCCGAGCAGTACTTC. It is translated as CASSYLAAGLSEQYF.

This clonotype was seen more than once but under ten times. This sequence joins TRBV5-1 and TRBJ2-1; 15 bases match TRBD2. Germline CDR1 and CDR2: SGHRS and YFSETQ. The CDR3 is 15 amino acids. J lost 5 bases, V lost 5 bases, and 2 bases had no gene match. This CDR3 reads CASRGLAGGNNEQFF. DNA for the CDR3: TGCGCCAGCAGAGGACTAGCGGGAGGGAACAATGAGCAGTTCTTC.

This clonotype has at least ten counts. The genes are TRBV29-1 and TRBJ2-3; no clear D gene. The CDR3 has 13 residues. The V end was cut by 0 bases, the J end by 8 bases, with 12 bases between. Per germline, CDR1 SQVTM and CDR2 ANQGSEA. CDR3 coding DNA: TGCAGCGTTGAAGATCAGGCAGTCCTTACGCAGTATTTT. Protein product: CSVEDQAVLTQYF.

This rearrangement joins TRBV28 to TRBJ2-6; D is perhaps TRBD1 (6 bases). CDR1 and CDR2 from the germline V gene are MDHEN and SYDVKM. V lost 5 bases and J 1 base, leaving 9 bases between the germline ends. The CDR3 length is 15 residues. The CDR3 spells CASSVQGSGANVLTF. CDR3 nucleotide sequence: TGTGCCAGCAGTGTACAGGGATCTGGGGCCAACGTCCTGACTTTC.

The chain joins TRBV5-4 to TRBJ2-1, with 9 positions matching TRBD2. In germline, CDR1 is SGHNT, CDR2 YYREEE (reference sequence). This CDR3 has 16 amino acids. Unmatched junction bases numbered 10, after V lost 4 bases and J lost 5 bases. CDR3 protein: CASSPDPGLANNEQFF. Here the CDR3 DNA reads TGTGCCAGCAGCCCCGACCCCGGACTAGCGAACAATGAGCAGTTCTTC. Drawing the rest from reference TRBV5-4 and TRBJ2-1, the complete variable domain is ETGVTQSPTHLIKTRGQQVTLRCSSQSGHNTVSWYQQALGQGPQFIFQYYREEENGRGNFPPRFSGLQFPNYSSELNVNALELDDSALYLCASSPDPGLANNEQFFGPGTRLTVL.

The CDR3: CASSLSGTGFYGYTF. As DNA, the CDR3 is TGTGCCAGTAGCCTATCCGGGACAGGGTTCTATGGCTACACCTTC. This chain links TRBV19 with TRBJ1-2; 9 positions match TRBD1. Trimming cost V 6 bases and J 4 bases; bases outside gene matches: 9. Per the germline V gene, CDR1 is LNHDA and CDR2 is SQIVND (reference sequence). CDR3 length: 15 residues.

The chain uses TRBV29-1 and TRBJ1-5; D is undetermined. Germline CDR1 reads SQVTM; CDR2 reads ANQGSEA. The ends were cut back, 2 bases at V and 7 bases at J, with 9 bases in the middle. The CDR3 covers 12 residues. The DNA of the CDR3 is TGCAGCGTTGAAAGTCCGGGGCAGCCCCAGCATTTT. Its translation is CSVESPGQPQHF.

This clonotype occurred many times. The V and J genes are TRBV29-1 and TRBJ2-7; D gene uncertain. Germline V gives CDR1 SQVTM, CDR2 ANQGSEA. Trimming pared 1 base from V and 6 bases from J, leaving 10 bases between. CDR3 size: 12 residues. DNA for the CDR3: TGCAGCGTTGAAGGGGTCTTCGGCGAGCAGTACTTC. Translating it yields CSVEGVFGEQYF.

The V and J genes are TRBV3-1 and TRBJ1-2, with a possible D match to TRBD1 (5 bases). The CDR3 covers 12 residues. Trimming stripped 0 bases from V and 10 bases from J, with 9 bases between. Germline values: CDR1 LGHDT, CDR2 YNNKEL (reference sequence). Here the CDR3 reads CASSQDWGDYTF. Written as DNA, the CDR3 is TGTGCCAGCAGCCAAGATTGGGGGGACTACACCTTC.

This rearrangement joins TRBV6-5 to TRBJ2-3, with TRBD2 matching 7 bases. Germline V gene data show CDR1 as MNHEY and CDR2 as SVGAGI. This CDR3 is 15 amino acids long. V shed 6 bases, J shed 1 base, and the junction held 7 bases outside the gene matches. CDR3 nucleotides: TGTGCCAGCAGGCGAGCGGGGAGCGGCACAGATACGCAGTATTTT. Its protein is CASRRAGSGTDTQYF.

The chain couples TRBV7-8 to TRBJ2-5; D gene uncertain. The J call may be incorrect, as the DNA end agrees better with TRBJ2-7. CDR3 length: 14 residues. Per the germline V gene, CDR1 is SGHVS and CDR2 is FQNEAQ. The CDR3 sequence is CASSLAKGTYEQYF. CDR3 sequence (DNA): TGTGCCAGCAGCTTAGCGAAAGGCACCTACGAGCAGTACTTC.

This chain links TRBV12-3 or TRBV12-4 with TRBJ2-3; tentatively, D is TRBD1 (7 bases). V gave up 6 bases and J gave up 4 bases, with 17 bases separating them. This CDR3 has 15 residues. In DNA, the CDR3 is TGTGCCAGCAGCTGGGGACAGCCGGGGGCAGATACGCAGTATTTT. Translating gives CASSWGQPGADTQYF.

The V and J genes are TRBV3-1 and TRBJ2-5; TRBD1 is a possible D gene (5 bases). The CDR3 has 13 amino acids. CDR1 is LGHDT, CDR2 YNNKEL, per germline (reference sequence). The V end was cut by 0 bases, the J end by 13 bases, with 15 bases between. The CDR3 DNA follows: TGTGCCAGCAGCCAAGAGAGGACCAGGGTCTCGTACTTC. Residues: CASSQERTRVSYF.

This sequence joins TRBV7-2 and TRBJ2-5; maybe TRBD1 (5 bases). The germline V and J ends were trimmed by 2 bases and 5 bases, with 12 bases remaining between them. There are 14 residues in the CDR3. CDR1 is SGHTA, CDR2 FQGNSA, per germline. The chain's CDR3 is CASSLTWGRETQYF. CDR3 bases: TGTGCCAGCAGCTTAACATGGGGCAGGGAGACCCAGTACTTC.

This clonotype has more than one count but fewer than ten. The genes are TRBV7-2 and TRBJ2-1; D gene uncertain. Germline V gene data show CDR1 as SGHTA and CDR2 as FQGNSA. The CDR3 runs to 12 residues. Trimming pared 0 bases from V and 12 bases from J, leaving 9 bases between. CDR3 loop: CASSLAIGWQFF. The CDR3 DNA reads TGTGCCAGCAGCTTAGCGATAGGGTGGCAGTTCTTC.

V gene TRBV4-2 combines with J gene TRBJ2-5, with 8 bases aligning to TRBD2. This CDR3 spans 16 amino acids. Trimming at V came to 2 bases and at J to 5 bases, leaving 10 bases not matched to a gene. The germline V gene encodes CDR1 LGHNA and CDR2 YNFKEQ. The CDR3 loop is CASSQPGGGYRETQYF. The DNA of the CDR3 is TGTGCCAGCAGCCAACCGGGAGGGGGTTATAGGGAGACCCAGTACTTC.

The chain links TRBV2 to TRBJ2-1; no clear D. Germline loops: CDR1 SNHLY, CDR2 FYNNEI. The germline V and J ends were trimmed by 3 bases and 4 bases, with 7 bases remaining between them. CDR3 length equals 13 residues. CDR3 residues: CASSEVDYNEQFF. DNA of the CDR3: TGTGCCAGCAGTGAGGTGGATTACAATGAGCAGTTCTTC.

This clonotype appeared a few times. The chain couples TRBV5-1 to TRBJ1-1; D call uncertain. Trimming removed 2 bases from V and 5 bases from J, with 13 bases in between. The CDR3 totals 14 residues. Germline V gene lookup returns CDR1 SGHRS and CDR2 YFSETQ. CDR3 in DNA: TGCGCCAGCAGCTTCGGCGGGTGGGGAACTGAAGCTTTCTTT. Its protein product is CASSFGGWGTEAFF.

Concerning this clonotype itself: A much larger clone is a single base away; this may be a read error. The chain couples TRBV7-8 to TRBJ2-4; maybe TRBD1 (6 bases). The J call may be in error: the DNA end matches TRBJ2-7 better. This CDR3 comprises 14 residues. Per germline, CDR1 SGHVS and CDR2 FQNEAQ. The CDR3 sequence is CASSLGQGRCEQYF. The CDR3 DNA reads as TGTGCCAGCAGCTTAGGGCAGGGGAGATGCGAGCAGTACTTC.

Comment on this clonotype: An end of the junction does not agree with germline; a read error may underlie this. This chain uses TRBV27 with TRBJ2-1, with 11 bases lining up with TRBD2. The germline V gene encodes CDR1 MNHEY and CDR2 SMNVEV (reference sequence). The CDR3 runs 15 residues. CDR3 nucleotide sequence: TGTGCCAGCAGTTCTAGCGGGAGGTCGTACAATGAGCGGTTCTTC. Residues: CASSSSGRSYNERFF.

This clonotype was recorded a few times. This chain links TRBV3-1 with TRBJ2-4, with D possibly matching TRBD1 (6 bases). V lost 4 bases, J lost 5 bases, and 18 bases lay in between. The CDR3 loop spans 16 amino acids. The V gene's germline CDR1 is LGHDT and CDR2 YNNKEL (reference sequence). The CDR3 region is CASSPRAGTTQNIQYF. As DNA, the CDR3 is TGTGCCAGCAGCCCCAGGGCCGGGACAACCCAAAACATTCAGTACTTC.

The J gene is TRBJ2-3, the V gene TRBV20-1; D gene ambiguous. With 4 bases removed from V and 0 bases from J, the gap between germline ends came to 11 bases. This CDR3 has 14 residues. Germline-derived CDR1 and CDR2 are DFQATT and SNEGSKA (reference sequence). In DNA, the CDR3 is TGCAGTGCTACCCACCAGGAGAGCACAGATACGCAGTATTTT. Protein product: CSATHQESTDTQYF.